Presented here are 20 T cell receptor beta chains from one specimen sequenced in a study of vaccination and CD4 T cells after COVID-19. Treatment specified: approximately 10-day PBMC culture with coronavirus spike peptide pools or control peptides (ViraFEST assay). CD4+ T-cell collection from the unexposed donor predated the COVID-19 pandemic (2011-2018). Cultured CD4+ T cell DNA was sequenced using the Oncomine TCR Beta short-read assay. TCRdb re-derived calls from the PCR reads in MiXCR, one entry per CDR3 protein. The sample includes around 2,000 distinct CDR3 sequences, roughly 14% seen only once; the top ten take 22%. For these receptors, no antigen is known. The sequenced material came from CD4+ T cells from blood, cultured in vitro. These TCRs come from a human donor in good health.

The V call is TRBV9, the J call TRBJ2-7, with D perhaps TRBD2 (6 bases). Germline-derived CDR1 and CDR2 are SGDLS and YYNGEE. The CDR3 spans 15 residues. Trimming left V 0 bases short and J 3 bases short, with 13 bases between. CDR3 DNA: TGTGCCAGCAGCGTAGGGCCACCGGACTACTACGAGCAGTACTTC. Its translation is CASSVGPPDYYEQYF.

This clonotype was seen only a few times. V gene TRBV2 combines with J gene TRBJ1-1, with 7 positions matching TRBD1. V lost 8 bases to trimming and J lost 0 bases; unmatched junction nucleotides: 15. Germline loops: CDR1 SNHLY, CDR2 FYNNEI. This CDR3 is built from 17 residues. The CDR3 protein is CASSPGWGQSMNTEAFF. CDR3 DNA sequence: TGTGCCAGCTCCCCAGGGTGGGGACAGAGCATGAACACTGAAGCTTTCTTT.

This chain uses TRBV11-1 with TRBJ2-3, with D unclear. In germline, CDR1 is SGHAT, CDR2 FQDESV (reference sequence). The CDR3 runs to 14 residues. V was shortened by 1 base and J by 5 bases, with 10 bases between the two germline ends. DNA for the CDR3: TGTGCCAGCAGCTTAGAGGGCAGGAGAGATACGCAGTATTTT. Protein: CASSLEGRRDTQYF.

This clonotype is judged medium-sized (0.01 to 0.1%). CDR3 nucleotides: TGTGCCAGCAGCTTAGAGGGCAGATCCTACGAGCAGTACTTC. It is translated as CASSLEGRSYEQYF. The rearrangement joins TRBV7-6 to TRBJ2-7; D not certain. Germline V gene sequence: CDR1 SGHVS, CDR2 FNYEAQ. This CDR3 contains 14 residues. V was pared by 1 base and J by 1 base, with 8 bases between.

In this sample, this clonotype is medium-sized (0.01 to 0.1%). V and J are TRBV7-9 and TRBJ2-7; the D is unclear. Germline lookup yields CDR1 SEHNR and CDR2 FQNEAQ (reference sequence). The V end lost 1 base, the J end lost 3 bases, and 4 bases lay between the germline ends. The CDR3 contains 12 residues. This CDR3 is CASSLGRYEQYF. Here the CDR3 DNA reads TGTGCCAGCAGCTTAGGTCGCTACGAGCAGTACTTC.

The chain carries TRBV5-4 and TRBJ2-1, with 7 bases fitting TRBD2. CDR3 length: 18 residues. V dropped 3 bases and J dropped 1; count of bases not matched to a gene: 13. Germline lookup yields CDR1 SGHNT and CDR2 YYREEE (reference sequence). CDR3 coding DNA: TGTGCCAGCAGCTGGGGGGGTGGAGAACTTCGATCCTACAATGAGCAGTTCTTC. This encodes CASSWGGGELRSYNEQFF.

By share, this clonotype counts as large. The chain recombines TRBV6-1 with TRBJ1-2; no reliable D call. Germline CDR1 and CDR2: MNHNS and SASEGT. Trimming stripped 1 base from V and 2 bases from J, with 5 bases between. The CDR3 length is 13 residues. The CDR3 region has the DNA TGTGCCAGCAGTGAAGGACCAAACTATGGCTACACCTTC. Protein: CASSEGPNYGYTF.

The rearrangement joins TRBV12-3 or TRBV12-4 to TRBJ2-7; TRBD2 matches at 7 bases. This CDR3 comprises 18 residues. The trim removed 5 bases at V and 0 bases at J, leaving 16 bases unmatched. The CDR3 is CASSLSPGGGPTSYEQYF. In DNA, the CDR3 is TGTGCCAGCAGTCTATCCCCCGGCGGGGGACCAACCTCCTACGAGCAGTACTTC.

The chain employs TRBV2 and TRBJ2-6; D is uncertain. The CDR3 is 15 residues long. V gave up 4 bases and J gave up 2 bases, with 9 bases separating them. Germline CDR1 is SNHLY and CDR2 is FYNNEI. This chain's CDR3 is CASSGPPTGANVLTF. CDR3 nucleotide sequence: TGTGCCAGCAGTGGACCACCGACTGGGGCCAACGTCCTGACTTTC.

This sequence joins TRBV7-2 and TRBJ2-7, with D perhaps matching TRBD1 (6 bases). Germline V gives CDR1 SGHTA, CDR2 FQGNSA. Trimming cost V 5 bases and J 2 bases, with 16 bases left between them. The CDR3 is made up of 15 amino acids. This chain's CDR3 is CASSQSTGAPYEQYF. The CDR3 DNA reads as TGTGCCAGCAGCCAATCGACAGGAGCTCCCTACGAGCAGTACTTC.

Only a few counts were recorded for this clonotype. The CDR3 sequence: CAGPGREGETQYF. CDR3 in DNA: TGTGCCGGACCGGGCAGGGAAGGAGAGACCCAGTACTTC. The V gene is TRBV30, the J gene TRBJ2-5, with D perhaps TRBD1 (5 bases). This CDR3 comprises 13 residues. V was trimmed by 8 bases and J by 4 bases, leaving 17 bases between them. Germline lookup yields CDR1 GTSNPN and CDR2 SVGIG (reference sequence).

Turning to this clonotype: An end of the junction does not agree with germline; a read error may underlie this. V and J are TRBV24-1 and TRBJ2-1; D is ambiguous. From germline, CDR1 is KGHDR and CDR2 SFDVKD. The CDR3 loop spans 15 amino acids. This chain's CDR3 is CVTSDSGGGNNEQFF. The CDR3 DNA reads TGTGTCACCAGTGACTCCGGCGGCGGCAACAATGAGCAGTTCTTC.

Only a few counts were recorded for this clonotype. The chain carries TRBV9 and TRBJ2-3; no clear D gene. The germline CDR1 and CDR2 sequences are SGDLS and YYNGEE. V lost 0 bases, J lost 5 bases, and 4 bases lay in between. The CDR3 has 12 amino acids. In nucleotides, the CDR3 is TGTGCCAGCAGCGTAGTGGAAGATACGCAGTATTTT. As protein: CASSVVEDTQYF.

By frequency in the sample, this clonotype is medium-sized (0.01 to 0.1%). The chain has TRBV20-1 and TRBJ1-1; D call uncertain. Germline CDR1 is DFQATT and CDR2 is SNEGSKA (reference sequence). CDR3 length: 13 amino acids. The germline V and J ends were trimmed by 6 bases and 1 base, with 12 bases remaining between them. The CDR3 protein is CSAGESANTEAFF. CDR3 nucleotide sequence: TGCAGTGCCGGGGAGTCAGCGAACACTGAAGCTTTCTTT.

Relative to its sample, this clonotype is medium-sized (0.01 to 0.1%). The chain links TRBV6-2 or TRBV6-3 to TRBJ2-5; D gene ambiguous. Germline V gene data show CDR1 as MNHEY and CDR2 as SVGEGT. V was pared by 8 bases and J by 5 bases, with 12 bases between. The CDR3 is 12 residues long. This CDR3 reads CASALNGETQYF. CDR3 coding DNA: TGTGCCAGCGCCCTTAATGGGGAGACCCAGTACTTC.

The genes are TRBV24-1 and TRBJ2-1; 10 bases are a match to TRBD2. The CDR3 consists of 16 residues. V dropped 4 bases and J dropped 2; count of bases not matched to a gene: 4. CDR1 is KGHDR and CDR2 is SFDVKD in the germline V gene. This CDR3 reads CATSEKLAGPYNEQFF. DNA for the CDR3: TGTGCCACCAGTGAGAAACTAGCGGGACCCTACAATGAGCAGTTCTTC.

This clonotype is medium-sized within its sample. The chain employs TRBV20-1 and TRBJ1-1, with D perhaps TRBD1 (6 bases). The germline CDR1 and CDR2 sequences are DFQATT and SNEGSKA (reference sequence). This CDR3 region has 13 residues. V was shortened by 7 bases and J by 4 bases, with 16 bases between the two germline ends. The CDR3 DNA sequence: TGCAGTGTTTCGCAGGGGTCGGGCACTGAAGCTTTCTTT. Amino acids: CSVSQGSGTEAFF.

The chain uses TRBV5-4 and TRBJ2-2; 15 bases line up with TRBD2. The germline gives CDR1 SGHNT, CDR2 YYREEE (reference sequence). The length of the CDR3 is 20 residues. Losses at the gene ends were 4 bases for V and 6 bases for J; bases not matched to a gene: 16. This CDR3 is CASSPGLAGGNVGSAGELFF. The CDR3 region has the DNA TGTGCCAGCAGCCCCGGACTAGCGGGAGGGAATGTGGGTAGCGCCGGGGAGCTGTTTTTT.

Judged by abundance, this clonotype is large. This chain uses TRBV24-1 with TRBJ1-5; 7 positions match TRBD1. The CDR3 sequence is 17 residues long. The V and J ends lost 4 bases and 0 bases, in that order; junction bases with no gene match: 8. Germline V gene lookup returns CDR1 KGHDR and CDR2 SFDVKD. CDR3 protein: CATSDRATGPSNQPQHF. The CDR3 DNA reads as TGTGCCACCAGTGACCGAGCGACAGGGCCTAGCAATCAGCCCCAGCATTTT.

By share, this clonotype ranks as medium-sized. This rearrangement joins TRBV20-1 to TRBJ1-5; D is ambiguous. The germline CDR1 and CDR2 sequences are DFQATT and SNEGSKA (reference sequence). The V end lost 3 bases, the J end lost 7 bases, and 16 bases lay between the germline ends. This CDR3 spans 14 amino acids. This CDR3 reads CSARSREGFQPQHF. The CDR3 DNA reads as TGCAGTGCTAGGTCCCGTGAGGGTTTCCAGCCCCAGCATTTT.